Below are 22 T cell receptor beta chains sequenced from a single sample in a study of blood T cell repertoires in COVID-19 (dated by TCRdb to about 2020). Libraries came from the immunoSEQ multiplex PCR assay. TCRdb obtained this table from immuneACCESS and retained in-frame rearrangements with V and J assigned. These tables miss some clones; where compared with another copy, unresolved V genes account for less than half of the shortfall, and the remainder is unexplained. The sample has tens of thousands of clones on record, 87% of them singletons. Roughly 15% of the sample rests with the top ten. Sequenced material: peripheral blood. The receptors derive from a male donor with acute or convalescent COVID-19.

In regard to this clone: A read error may account for a junction end that differs from germline. This rearrangement joins TRBV12-3 or TRBV12-4 to TRBJ2-4; 11 bases line up with TRBD2. The CDR3 length is 13 residues. The chain's CDR3 is CASSFTGTSGGHF. CDR3 DNA: TGTGCCAGCAGTTTCACCGGGACTAGCGGCGGCCACTTC.

The rearrangement uses TRBV9 and TRBJ1-2; TRBD1 aligns across 8 bases. The CDR3 consists of 14 residues. Unmatched junction bases numbered 9, after V lost 4 bases and J lost 7 bases. CDR1 SGDLS and CDR2 YYNGEE come from the germline V gene. The CDR3 protein is CASSPPDRDGGYTF. The CDR3 DNA follows: TGTGCCAGCAGCCCTCCGGACAGGGACGGTGGCTACACCTTC.

The chain joins TRBV6-6 to TRBJ1-2; D uncertain. Trimming removed 6 bases from V and 8 bases from J, with 16 bases in between. CDR1 and CDR2 (germline): MNHNY, SVGAGI (reference sequence). CDR3 length: 13 amino acids. The CDR3 spells CASSPRGIWGYTF. The CDR3 DNA is TGTGCCAGCAGCCCACGCGGTATCTGGGGCTACACCTTC.

The chain combines TRBV5-1 with TRBJ1-1, with TRBD1 matching over 10 bases. With V trimmed by 1 base and J by 10 bases, 10 bases remained unmatched. The germline V gene encodes CDR1 SGHRS and CDR2 YFSETQ. The CDR3 loop spans 15 amino acids. CDR3 bases: TGCGCCAGCAGCTTGCGTCATGGACAGGGGGGTCGAGCTTTCTTT. Amino acids: CASSLRHGQGGRAFF.

The chain employs TRBV9 and TRBJ1-1; D is unresolved. The CDR3 loop spans 16 amino acids. In germline, CDR1 is SGDLS, CDR2 YYNGEE. Trimming took 0 bases from V and 3 from J, leaving 15 bases between them. DNA of the CDR3: TGTGCCAGCAGCGTAGCCACGACACTCGGGGACACTGAAGCTTTCTTT. Amino acids: CASSVATTLGDTEAFF. The whole variable domain, remainder taken from reference TRBV9 and TRBJ1-1, is DSGVTQTPKHLITATGQRVTLRCSPRSGDLSVYWYQQSLDQGLQFLIQYYNGEERAKGNILERFSAQQFPDLHSELNLSSLELGDSALYFCASSVATTLGDTEAFFGQGTRLTVV.

V gene TRBV6-6 combines with J gene TRBJ1-1; tentatively, D is TRBD1 (5 bases). The germline V and J ends were trimmed by 0 bases and 4 bases, with 12 bases remaining between them. Germline CDR1 and CDR2: MNHNY and SVGAGI (reference sequence). The CDR3 has 15 residues. DNA of the CDR3: TGTGCCAGCAGTTACTCTGGTCAGGGTATCACTGAAGCTTTCTTT. Its translation is CASSYSGQGITEAFF.

The rearrangement uses TRBV6-1 and TRBJ1-5; D is possibly TRBD1 (5 bases). CDR3 length: 14 amino acids. V was cut by 2 bases and J by 1 base, with 6 bases left in between. Germline assignment: CDR1 MNHNS and CDR2 SASEGT. For the CDR3, the DNA is TGTGCCAGCAGTGAACAGGGAAGCAATCAGCCCCAGCATTTT. This codes for CASSEQGSNQPQHF.

The chain is built from TRBV19 and TRBJ2-5; D is perhaps TRBD2 (7 bases). V gave up 6 bases and J gave up 1 base, with 18 bases separating them. The CDR3 contains 16 residues. Germline values: CDR1 LNHDA, CDR2 SQIVND (reference sequence). CDR3 in amino acids: CASSPTGGGGQETQYF. CDR3 DNA: TGTGCCAGTAGCCCAACTGGGGGAGGGGGCCAAGAGACCCAGTACTTC.

The rearrangement joins TRBV6-6 to TRBJ1-5; no clear D. In germline, CDR1 is MNHNY, CDR2 SVGAGI (reference sequence). Between the trimmed V and J ends, which lost 6 bases and 5 bases, there was a span of 14 bases. The CDR3 runs 14 residues. The CDR3 protein is CASSHGRGDQPQHF. The CDR3 nucleotides are TGTGCCAGCAGCCACGGACGGGGAGATCAGCCCCAGCATTTT.

The chain employs TRBV5-1 and TRBJ2-2, with 7 bases aligning to TRBD2. The CDR3 is made up of 16 amino acids. The V segment lost 3 bases and the J segment 5 bases; nucleotides outside the gene matches: 10. CDR1 is SGHRS and CDR2 is YFSETQ in the germline V gene. CDR3 bases: TGCGCCAGCAGCTCTAACCCTACCGGGGGGACCGGGGAGCTGTTTTTT. Translation gives CASSSNPTGGTGELFF.

This sequence joins TRBV6-5 and TRBJ1-3; TRBD1 matches at 8 bases. The length of the CDR3 is 16 residues. With V trimmed by 4 bases and J by 3 bases, 8 bases remained unmatched. Germline CDR1 MNHEY, CDR2 SVGAGI. CDR3 amino acids: CASSSLGTGNGNTIYF. CDR3 coding DNA: TGTGCCAGCAGTTCCCTGGGGACAGGAAATGGAAACACCATATATTTT.

The chain employs TRBV30 and TRBJ2-3; the D gene is possibly TRBD2 (5 bases). V dropped 7 bases and J dropped 4 bases, with 12 bases sitting between them. Germline V gives CDR1 GTSNPN, CDR2 SVGIG (reference sequence). This CDR3 is 12 amino acids long. The CDR3 here is CALITGADTQYF. The CDR3 DNA sequence: TGTGCCTTGATTACCGGGGCAGATACGCAGTATTTT.

The chain has TRBV10-3 and TRBJ2-5, with TRBD1 matching over 9 bases. The CDR3 is 13 residues long. Germline CDR1 and CDR2: ENHRY and SYGVKD. The ends lost 6 bases at V and 5 bases at J; junction bases unmatched: 4. The CDR3: CAIRDRGRETQYF. In DNA form, the CDR3 reads TGTGCCATCAGGGACAGGGGCAGGGAGACCCAGTACTTC.

This chain connects TRBV10-3 to TRBJ1-3; no reliable D call. With 8 bases removed from V and 1 base from J, the gap between germline ends came to 9 bases. This CDR3 comprises 13 residues. CDR1 is ENHRY, CDR2 SYGVKD, per germline. CDR3 nucleotides: TGTGCCATCGCGGGAGAATCTGGAAACACCATATATTTT. This gives the protein CAIAGESGNTIYF.

The V and J genes are TRBV5-1 and TRBJ2-3; 13 bases agree with TRBD2. Germline CDR1 is SGHRS and CDR2 is YFSETQ. The CDR3 is 17 amino acids. Unmatched junction bases numbered 1, after V lost 0 bases and J lost 0 bases. The CDR3 nucleotides are TGCGCCAGCAGCTTGGGGACTAGCGGGGGAAGCACAGATACGCAGTATTTT. It specifies CASSLGTSGGSTDTQYF.

The V gene is TRBV15, the J gene TRBJ2-7; maybe TRBD2 (7 bases). Germline V lookup: CDR1 LNHNV, CDR2 YYDKDF (reference sequence). CDR3 length: 14 residues. The V gene lost 1 base and the J gene lost 7 bases, with 14 bases spanning the gap. The CDR3 loop is CATSRVAGAGEQYF. The CDR3 DNA reads TGTGCCACCAGCAGAGTTGCGGGGGCGGGGGAGCAGTACTTC.

The chain has TRBV6-5 and TRBJ1-5; D gene unclear. The CDR3 length is 13 residues. CDR1 and CDR2 from the germline V gene are MNHEY and SVGAGI. V was trimmed by 6 bases and J by 3 bases, leaving 9 bases between them. CDR3 loop: CASREGSNQPQHF. DNA of the CDR3: TGTGCCAGCAGGGAGGGATCCAATCAGCCCCAGCATTTT.

The rearrangement links TRBV28 to TRBJ1-1; 7 nucleotides match TRBD1. The CDR3 runs 13 residues. Germline V lookup: CDR1 MDHEN, CDR2 SYDVKM. Germline trimming cut 8 bases from V and 7 bases from J; bases unmatched to any gene: 10. CDR3 protein: CASQRGGLSEAFF. The CDR3 region has the DNA TGTGCCAGCCAAAGAGGGGGCCTAAGTGAAGCTTTCTTT.

This chain uses TRBV5-1 with TRBJ1-1, with D uncertain. The CDR3 length is 12 residues. The germline V and J ends were trimmed by 2 bases and 3 bases, with 5 bases remaining between them. Germline V gene data show CDR1 as SGHRS and CDR2 as YFSETQ. CDR3: CASSLGDTEAFF. The DNA of the CDR3 is TGCGCCAGCAGCTTAGGAGACACTGAAGCTTTCTTT.

This rearrangement joins TRBV7-3 to TRBJ2-2; 7 bases align to TRBD2. CDR3 size: 16 residues. The germline V gene has CDR1 SGHTA and CDR2 FQGTGA. Unmatched junction bases numbered 5, after V lost 1 base and J lost 3 bases. CDR3 protein: CASSLSIRGDTGELFF. The CDR3 DNA follows: TGTGCCAGCAGCTTAAGCATTCGGGGGGACACCGGGGAGCTGTTTTTT.

A single count supports this clone. The CDR3 sequence is CASSPDGGADTQYF. CDR3 sequence (DNA): TGTGCCAGCAGCCCGGACGGAGGTGCAGATACGCAGTATTTT. This chain uses TRBV7-3 with TRBJ2-3; D possibly corresponds to TRBD2 (5 bases). V was trimmed by 5 bases and J by 4 bases, leaving 13 bases between them. CDR3 length equals 14 residues. In germline, CDR1 is SGHTA, CDR2 FQGTGA.

This clone was seen only once. The chain carries TRBV10-3 and TRBJ1-3; TRBD1 might be the D (6 bases). Germline-derived CDR1 and CDR2 are ENHRY and SYGVKD. The CDR3 contains 15 residues. V gave up 7 bases and J gave up 0 bases, with 13 bases separating them. The CDR3 DNA sequence: TGTGCCATCAAGTCGGACAGAAACTCTGGAAACACCATATATTTT. This gives the protein CAIKSDRNSGNTIYF.